A selection of T cell receptor beta chains follows, all from one sample in a study of shared clonotypes between healthy human individuals. Measured with immunoSEQ multiplex PCR; TCRdb has only the in-frame clones, and not every one. The sample carries some 2,100,000 clones, about 94% recorded once. Sequenced: naive CD4+ T cells sorted from blood. These receptors were obtained from a man aged 18 to 29 in good health. CDR3s include the opening cysteine and the closing phenylalanine or tryptophan. The order of the fields is CDR3 DNA, CDR3 protein, clone size, D gene, J gene, V gene. The D gene is left open where the match is weak. Size is stated for part of the rows, as once, few or many counts, or as a class when the clone is expanded.

CDR3 DNA: TGTGCCAGCAGTCCCGGGCAGGGACCCTACAATGAGCAGTTCTTC
CDR3 protein: CASSPGQGPYNEQFF
clone size: once
D gene: -
J gene: TRBJ2-1
V gene: TRBV7-9

CDR3 DNA: TGTGCCATTTCACCCGAGGGGGGGCTGGCTGAAGCTTTCTTT
CDR3 protein: CAISPEGGLAEAFF
clone size: -
D gene: -
J gene: TRBJ1-1
V gene: TRBV6-5

CDR3 DNA: TGTGCCAGCAGCCAAGATCTAGCGGGGGCTCTCAGGGATACGCAGTATTTT
CDR3 protein: CASSQDLAGALRDTQYF
clone size: -
D gene: TRBD2
J gene: TRBJ2-3
V gene: TRBV4-2

CDR3 DNA: TGCGCCAGCCGCCTTGGGGGAGGGCTTCAAGAGACCCAGTACTTC
CDR3 protein: CASRLGGGLQETQYF
clone size: -
D gene: TRBD2
J gene: TRBJ2-5
V gene: TRBV5-1

CDR3 DNA: TGCGCCAGCAGCCAAGAGGGGACCACCGGGGAGCTGTTTTTT
CDR3 protein: CASSQEGTTGELFF
clone size: -
D gene: -
J gene: TRBJ2-2
V gene: TRBV4-3

CDR3 DNA: TGCAGTGTACTGGGCCCGAGTGAGCAGTTCTTC
CDR3 protein: CSVLGPSEQFF
clone size: -
D gene: -
J gene: TRBJ2-1
V gene: TRBV20-1

CDR3 DNA: TGTGCCAGCAGCGTTACCGGGACATCCAATCAGCCCCAGCATTTT
CDR3 protein: CASSVTGTSNQPQHF
clone size: -
D gene: -
J gene: TRBJ1-5
V gene: TRBV9

CDR3 DNA: TGCGCCAGCAGCCAAAGGAGGGTACGGGGGGGAGTGACAGATACGCAGTATTTT
CDR3 protein: CASSQRRVRGGVTDTQYF
clone size: -
D gene: TRBD2
J gene: TRBJ2-3
V gene: TRBV4-1

CDR3 DNA: TGTGCCTGGAGTCATGGGACTAGATACAATGAGCAGTTCTTC
CDR3 protein: CAWSHGTRYNEQFF
clone size: -
D gene: TRBD2
J gene: TRBJ2-1
V gene: TRBV30

CDR3 DNA: TGTGCCAGCAGACCCCAAGAGGGGGGGCCCAATGAGCAGTTCTTC
CDR3 protein: CASRPQEGGPNEQFF
clone size: -
D gene: -
J gene: TRBJ2-1
V gene: TRBV6-4

CDR3 DNA: TGTGCCTGGAGGGGACCACAGGGGTTGAATCAGCCCCAGCATTTT
CDR3 protein: CAWRGPQGLNQPQHF
clone size: -
D gene: TRBD1
J gene: TRBJ1-5
V gene: TRBV30

CDR3 DNA: TGTGCCAGCAGTGAAAGTAGGGGTCTGGGGAATGAAAAACTGTTTTTT
CDR3 protein: CASSESRGLGNEKLFF
clone size: -
D gene: -
J gene: TRBJ1-4
V gene: TRBV6-1

CDR3 DNA: TGTGCCTGGAGTGTACAGAGGGTTAGCGGCACAGATACGCAGTATTTT
CDR3 protein: CAWSVQRVSGTDTQYF
clone size: -
D gene: -
J gene: TRBJ2-3
V gene: TRBV30

CDR3 DNA: TGCGCCAGCAGCTTGGGGGGAGGAGAGAATCAGCCCCAGCATTTT
CDR3 protein: CASSLGGGENQPQHF
clone size: -
D gene: -
J gene: TRBJ1-5
V gene: TRBV5-1

CDR3 DNA: TGTGCTAGTGGTACATTTCCTGGAAACACCATATATTTT
CDR3 protein: CASGTFPGNTIYF
clone size: -
D gene: -
J gene: TRBJ1-3
V gene: TRBV12-5

CDR3 DNA: TGCGCCAGCAGTACCGGGACTAGCGGGAGGGAGACCCAGTACTTC
CDR3 protein: CASSTGTSGRETQYF
clone size: -
D gene: TRBD2
J gene: TRBJ2-5
V gene: TRBV10-1

CDR3 DNA: TGTGCCAGCAGCGTAGCGGCTAGCGGGAGGTCCTACAATGAGCAGTTCTTC
CDR3 protein: CASSVAASGRSYNEQFF
clone size: once
D gene: TRBD2
J gene: TRBJ2-1
V gene: TRBV9

CDR3 DNA: TGTGCCAGCAGTTACGCGCAGAATCAGCCCCAGCATTTT
CDR3 protein: CASSYAQNQPQHF
clone size: -
D gene: -
J gene: TRBJ1-5
V gene: TRBV6-5

CDR3 DNA: TGCGCCAGCAGCACGGGGTCCGGAGATACGCAGTATTTT
CDR3 protein: CASSTGSGDTQYF
clone size: -
D gene: -
J gene: TRBJ2-3
V gene: TRBV5-1

CDR3 DNA: TGTGCCAGCAGTAAAGTCCCGGGACAGGGGAACACCGGGGAGCTGTTTTTT
CDR3 protein: CASSKVPGQGNTGELFF
clone size: -
D gene: TRBD1
J gene: TRBJ2-2
V gene: TRBV6-1

CDR3 DNA: TGTGCCAGCAGCTTAGGCCGACAGGGACTCCTACGGACCGAGCAGTTCTTC
CDR3 protein: CASSLGRQGLLRTEQFF
clone size: -
D gene: -
J gene: TRBJ2-1
V gene: TRBV7-6

CDR3 DNA: TGTGCCAGCACGCGCAGGAACAAGGCTGAAGCTTTCTTT
CDR3 protein: CASTRRNKAEAFF
clone size: once
D gene: -
J gene: TRBJ1-1
V gene: TRBV28

CDR3 DNA: TGTGCCAGCAGCTTAGGTGGGAGGGGTTTAGACGAGCAGTACTTC
CDR3 protein: CASSLGGRGLDEQYF
clone size: -
D gene: TRBD2
J gene: TRBJ2-7
V gene: TRBV11-2

CDR3 DNA: TGTGCCAGCACTGGGCTCCAAGAGACCCAGTACTTC
CDR3 protein: CASTGLQETQYF
clone size: -
D gene: -
J gene: TRBJ2-5
V gene: TRBV2

CDR3 DNA: TGTGCCAGCAGCCAGATAGTGAACACTGAAGCTTTCTTT
CDR3 protein: CASSQIVNTEAFF
clone size: -
D gene: -
J gene: TRBJ1-1
V gene: TRBV11-2

CDR3 DNA: TGTGCCACCAGCAGAGATTCCGGGGGTCCCTACGAGCAGTACTTC
CDR3 protein: CATSRDSGGPYEQYF
clone size: -
D gene: -
J gene: TRBJ2-7
V gene: TRBV15

CDR3 DNA: TGCGCCAGCAGCTTGGCTGGGGGGGTCTCCTACGAGCAGTACTTC
CDR3 protein: CASSLAGGVSYEQYF
clone size: -
D gene: TRBD2
J gene: TRBJ2-7
V gene: TRBV5-1

CDR3 DNA: TGTGCCAGCTCCCCCGGGGCAGGAATTAACTATGGCTACACCTTC
CDR3 protein: CASSPGAGINYGYTF
clone size: -
D gene: -
J gene: TRBJ1-2
V gene: TRBV18

CDR3 DNA: TGTGCCAGCAGCTTACGGGTCTCAGACGCAGAGACCCAGTACTTC
CDR3 protein: CASSLRVSDAETQYF
clone size: -
D gene: -
J gene: TRBJ2-5
V gene: TRBV7-2

CDR3 DNA: TGTGCCAGCAGCTCTAGGGGCTTGCGGGGCACTGAAGCTTTCTTT
CDR3 protein: CASSSRGLRGTEAFF
clone size: -
D gene: -
J gene: TRBJ1-1
V gene: TRBV7-2

CDR3 DNA: TGTGCCAGCAGCTTAGAGTACAACACTGAAGCTTTCTTT
CDR3 protein: CASSLEYNTEAFF
clone size: -
D gene: -
J gene: TRBJ1-1
V gene: TRBV7-9

CDR3 DNA: TGTGCCAGCAATCTTCTTCTCGGGCTGGTTAACTATGGCTACACCTTC
CDR3 protein: CASNLLLGLVNYGYTF
clone size: -
D gene: -
J gene: TRBJ1-2
V gene: TRBV5-6

CDR3 DNA: TGCAGTGGTGGCGGGGGCACTGAAGCTTTCTTT
CDR3 protein: CSGGGGTEAFF
clone size: -
D gene: -
J gene: TRBJ1-1
V gene: TRBV20-1

CDR3 DNA: TGTGCCAGCAGTGCCCAGTCTGTGGCGGGACTACAGTTCTTC
CDR3 protein: CASSAQSVAGLQFF
clone size: -
D gene: TRBD2
J gene: TRBJ2-1
V gene: TRBV28

CDR3 DNA: TGTGCCAGTAGTATTGGGGTACCGAATGGCTACACCTTC
CDR3 protein: CASSIGVPNGYTF
clone size: few
D gene: -
J gene: TRBJ1-2
V gene: TRBV19

CDR3 DNA: TGTGCCAGCAGCCCGGATTGGGGGCCAGCAGGGGCTGGAGGCTACACCTTC
CDR3 protein: CASSPDWGPAGAGGYTF
clone size: -
D gene: -
J gene: TRBJ1-2
V gene: TRBV7-2

CDR3 DNA: TGTGCCAGCAGTGAAATAGAAAGGAACACCATATATTTT
CDR3 protein: CASSEIERNTIYF
clone size: -
D gene: -
J gene: TRBJ1-3
V gene: TRBV6-1